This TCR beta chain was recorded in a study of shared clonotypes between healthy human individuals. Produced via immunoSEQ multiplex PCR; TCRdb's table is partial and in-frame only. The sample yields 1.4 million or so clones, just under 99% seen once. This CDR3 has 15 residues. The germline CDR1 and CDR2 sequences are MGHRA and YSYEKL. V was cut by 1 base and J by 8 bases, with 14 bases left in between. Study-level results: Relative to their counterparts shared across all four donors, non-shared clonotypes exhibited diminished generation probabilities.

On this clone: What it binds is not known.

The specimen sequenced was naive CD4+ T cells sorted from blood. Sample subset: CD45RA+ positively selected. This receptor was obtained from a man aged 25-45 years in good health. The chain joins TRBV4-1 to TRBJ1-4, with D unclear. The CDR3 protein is CASSQVSRAAEKLFF. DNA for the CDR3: TGCGCCAGCAGCCAAGTGTCCCGGGCAGCCGAAAAACTGTTTTTT.